Following are 28 T cell receptor beta chains from one sample sequenced in a study of T cells in Graves' hyperthyroidism and ophthalmopathy. The investigators amplified TCR beta CDR3 regions from RNA transcripts. The HTBI primer set was used in a first-round RT-PCR of the TCR CDR3. A single record per CDR3 protein comes from TCRdb applying MiXCR to the multiplex PCR reads. The repertoire holds hundreds of thousands of distinct CDR3 sequences, with 11% to 15% as singletons. Source material: blood. The receptors originated from a woman younger than 35 with Graves' hyperthyroidism.

J is TRBJ2-1 and V is TRBV24-1; D perhaps matches TRBD2 (6 bases). Germline V gene sequence: CDR1 KGHDR, CDR2 SFDVKD. The CDR3 length is 18 residues. Deletions cut 1 base from V and 8 bases from J, with 23 bases between. DNA of the CDR3: TGTGCCACCAGTGATTTTTTCGGGGGAGCTCAGGGTCAGCATGAGCAGTTCTTC. Its protein is CATSDFFGGAQGQHEQFF.

Concerning this clonotype: At one of its ends the junction is not consistent with the germline gene, which may arise from a read error. The chain carries TRBV13 and TRBJ2-1; D is unclear. CDR3 length: 15 amino acids. Germline CDR1 is PRHDT and CDR2 is FYEKMQ (reference sequence). CDR3 nucleotide sequence: TGCGCCAGCAGCACGGGCCCTAGCTCCTACAATGAGCAGTTCTTC. Protein: CASSTGPSSYNEQFF.

CDR3 DNA: TGTGCCAGCAGTCCCGGGACTAGCGGGAATAGTGCTCTACTCAATGAGCAGTTCTTC. Amino acids: CASSPGTSGNSALLNEQFF. The rearrangement joins TRBV12-3 or TRBV12-4 to TRBJ2-1; 13 bases fit TRBD2. V lost 5 bases to trimming and J lost 6 bases; unmatched junction nucleotides: 16. The CDR3 covers 19 residues.

Concerning this clonotype: A much larger clonotype is one base distant, so this may be a read error. This chain links TRBV20-1 with TRBJ1-5; D is possibly TRBD1 (5 bases). V was clipped by 3 bases and J by 6 bases, with 12 bases between them. Germline loops: CDR1 DFQATT, CDR2 SNEGSKA (reference sequence). The length of the CDR3 is 13 residues. The CDR3 reads CSASGGRSQPQHF. Here the CDR3 DNA reads TGCAGTGCTAGTGGGGGACGGAGTCAGCCCCAGCATTTT.

The DNA of the CDR3 is TGTGCCAGCACGAGGACGGGCTCTGGAAACACCATATATTTT. Amino acids: CASTRTGSGNTIYF. V gene TRBV12-3 or TRBV12-4 combines with J gene TRBJ1-3, with no clear D. V was clipped by 7 bases and J by 0 bases, with 10 bases between them. This CDR3 is 14 amino acids long.

This clonotype was counted ten times or more. The chain couples TRBV20-1 to TRBJ2-3; 9 nucleotides match TRBD2. Trimming cost V 5 bases and J 1 base; bases outside gene matches: 7. CDR3 length: 15 amino acids. Germline V CDR1 and CDR2: DFQATT, SNEGSKA (reference sequence). CDR3 protein: CSAPPRTSGTDTQYF. The CDR3 DNA is TGCAGTGCTCCACCGCGGACTAGCGGCACAGATACGCAGTATTTT.

In this sample, this clonotype turned up many times. This chain uses TRBV2 with TRBJ2-1, with D perhaps matching TRBD2 (6 bases). The CDR3 has 13 amino acids. Germline CDR1 and CDR2: SNHLY and FYNNEI. V lost 0 bases to trimming and J lost 9 bases, with 9 bases between them. This CDR3 reads CASSEAREAEQFF. The CDR3 DNA is TGTGCCAGCAGTGAAGCGCGGGAAGCTGAGCAGTTCTTC.

The V gene is TRBV30, the J gene TRBJ1-6; unclear D gene. This CDR3 region has 12 residues. In germline, CDR1 is GTSNPN, CDR2 SVGIG (reference sequence). Trimming shortened V by 1 base and J by 14 bases, and 12 bases separated the two germline ends. In DNA, the CDR3 is TGTGCCTGGAGTGGGAGACCCTTCACCCTCCACTTT. Its translation: CAWSGRPFTLHF.

This clonotype was seen at least ten times. The J gene is TRBJ2-1, the V gene TRBV7-3; 8 bases agree with TRBD2. Germline loops: CDR1 SGHTA, CDR2 FQGTGA. The trim removed 4 bases at V and 7 bases at J, leaving 6 bases unmatched. The CDR3 length is 14 residues. In DNA form, the CDR3 reads TGTGCCAGCAGCTCGTTAGCGGGAAGGAATGAGCAGTTCTTC. This translates into CASSSLAGRNEQFF.

The rearrangement uses TRBV4-1 and TRBJ2-4; tentatively, D is TRBD2 (6 bases). V lost 1 base, J lost 1 base, and 14 bases lay in between. Germline lookup yields CDR1 MGHRA and CDR2 YSYEKL. There are 17 residues in the CDR3. In DNA, the CDR3 is TGCGCCAGCAGCCAAGTAGGGGTGGGGAGGGCCAAAAACATTCAGTACTTC. Its translation: CASSQVGVGRAKNIQYF.

The sample holds many counts of this clonotype. V is TRBV30 and J is TRBJ1-4; unclear D gene. The germline V gene encodes CDR1 GTSNPN and CDR2 SVGIG (reference sequence). The CDR3 has 14 residues. V was cut by 2 bases and J by 0 bases, with 7 bases left in between. The CDR3 region has the DNA TGTGCCTGGAGTTCGGCCCCAACTAATGAAAAACTGTTTTTT. Translating gives CAWSSAPTNEKLFF.

The sample holds many counts of this clonotype. The chain uses TRBV15 and TRBJ2-7; the match to TRBD2 covers 7 bases. The CDR3 consists of 17 residues. V was pared by 3 bases and J by 0 bases, with 11 bases of the junction left unmatched. Germline CDR1 is LNHNV and CDR2 is YYDKDF (reference sequence). DNA of the CDR3: TGTGCCACCAGCAGCCCGACTAGCTCTTTGAGCTCCTACGAGCAGTACTTC. Translation gives CATSSPTSSLSSYEQYF.

This clonotype was seen repeatedly, ten times or more. The gene calls are TRBV30 and TRBJ2-4, with 10 bases lining up with TRBD2. The junction had 8 bases not matched to a gene; V was cut back by 0 bases and J by 0 bases. From germline, CDR1 is GTSNPN and CDR2 SVGIG (reference sequence). The CDR3 covers 18 residues. The CDR3 loop is CAWSVPAGGIIAKNIQYF. The CDR3 DNA sequence: TGTGCCTGGAGTGTTCCAGCGGGAGGGATCATAGCCAAAAACATTCAGTACTTC.

This clonotype came up many times. The V call is TRBV11-2, the J call TRBJ2-3, with 10 positions matching TRBD2. The ends lost 5 bases at V and 2 bases at J; junction bases unmatched: 7. CDR1 is SGHAT, CDR2 FQNNGV, per germline. This CDR3 is built from 16 residues. CDR3 sequence reads: CASSRRTSGPTDTQYF. The CDR3 DNA reads as TGTGCCAGCAGCCGCAGGACTAGCGGACCCACAGATACGCAGTATTTT.

This clonotype was seen many times. The V call is TRBV27, the J call TRBJ2-1; 9 bases line up with TRBD2. Per germline, CDR1 MNHEY and CDR2 SMNVEV (reference sequence). J lost 9 bases, V lost 3 bases, and 6 bases had no gene match. The CDR3 runs 14 residues. CDR3 in amino acids: CASSLLAGDAEQFF. CDR3 in DNA: TGTGCCAGCAGTTTGTTAGCGGGAGATGCTGAGCAGTTCTTC.

This clonotype was detected a few times. The chain joins TRBV20-1 to TRBJ2-5; D perhaps matches TRBD1 (6 bases). The J call may be incorrect, as the DNA end agrees better with TRBJ2-1. Germline V lookup: CDR1 DFQATT, CDR2 SNEGSKA (reference sequence). The CDR3 runs 13 residues. The CDR3 protein is CSADDRQQETQFF. DNA for the CDR3: TGCAGTGCTGATGACAGGCAACAAGAGACCCAGTTCTTC.

This clonotype showed up many times. The chain couples TRBV2 to TRBJ2-2; D gene uncertain. V gave up 1 base and J gave up 2 bases, with 2 bases separating them. The CDR3 covers 13 residues. CDR1 SNHLY and CDR2 FYNNEI come from the germline V gene. The CDR3 nucleotides are TGTGCCAGCAGTGAAGGAAACACCGGGGAGCTGTTTTTT. Protein sequence: CASSEGNTGELFF. Combining the CDR3 with reference TRBV2 and TRBJ2-2 gives the whole variable domain EPEVTQTPSHQVTQMGQEVILRCVPISNHLYFYWYRQILGQKVEFLVSFYNNEISEKSEIFDDQFSVERPDGSNFTLKIRSTKLEDSAMYFCASSEGNTGELFFGEGSRLTVL.

As regards this clonotype: With a much larger clone just one base away, this may be a read error. J is TRBJ2-1 and V is TRBV7-3; possibly TRBD1 for D (6 bases). CDR1 is SGHTA, CDR2 FQGTGA, per germline. Trimming left V 4 bases short and J 10 bases short, with 20 bases between. The CDR3 consists of 15 residues. CDR3 in amino acids: CASSSSYRVLREQFF. DNA of the CDR3: TGTGCCAGCAGCTCGTCCTACAGGGTCCTCCGCGAGCAGTTCTTC.

The chain links TRBV5-8 to TRBJ1-2, with TRBD1 matching 9 bases. Germline assignment: CDR1 SGHTS and CDR2 YDEGEE. This CDR3 region has 17 residues. V trimming: 4 bases; J trimming: 1 base; junction bases outside the gene matches: 11. CDR3 region: CASSRQGDPIVNYGYTF. The CDR3, as DNA: TGTGCCAGCAGCCGACAGGGGGACCCGATCGTTAACTATGGCTACACCTTC.

This clonotype was detected ten times or more. The chain links TRBV30 to TRBJ1-6; the D gene is possibly TRBD1 (6 bases). The CDR3 is made up of 12 amino acids. V lost 7 bases to trimming and J lost 10 bases, with 14 bases between them. Germline CDR1 GTSNPN, CDR2 SVGIG (reference sequence). CDR3 sequence: CASWEGDSPLHF. As DNA, the CDR3 is TGTGCCTCGTGGGAGGGGGACTCACCCCTCCACTTT.

This rearrangement joins TRBV7-2 to TRBJ2-5; 9 bases match TRBD1. The CDR3 has 15 amino acids. With V trimmed by 3 bases and J by 1 base, 3 bases remained unmatched. Per germline, CDR1 SGHTA and CDR2 FQGNSA. CDR3 protein: CASSFYRGLQETQYF. The CDR3 DNA follows: TGTGCCAGCAGCTTCTACAGGGGGCTCCAAGAGACCCAGTACTTC.

This chain connects TRBV20-1 to TRBJ2-1; tentatively, D is TRBD2 (5 bases). The CDR3 is 17 residues long. With 6 bases removed from V and 3 bases from J, the gap between germline ends came to 24 bases. The V gene's germline CDR1 is DFQATT and CDR2 SNEGSKA (reference sequence). DNA for the CDR3: TGCAGTGCCATTGGACTTCACTCCTCTTCAAACTACAATGAGCAGTTCTTC. It yields the protein CSAIGLHSSSNYNEQFF.

This clonotype was counted many times. The chain uses TRBV6-5 and TRBJ2-3; 7 nucleotides align to TRBD2. Losses at the gene ends were 0 bases for V and 0 bases for J; bases not matched to a gene: 9. CDR1 MNHEY and CDR2 SVGAGI come from the germline V gene. The CDR3 totals 18 residues. CDR3 coding DNA: TGTGCCAGCAGTTACTCGTGGCGGGAGCTGCGTAGCACAGATACGCAGTATTTT. Translating gives CASSYSWRELRSTDTQYF.

This chain connects TRBV20-1 to TRBJ2-3, with 12 bases identical to TRBD2. The CDR3 runs 16 residues. Germline V gene data show CDR1 as DFQATT and CDR2 as SNEGSKA (reference sequence). V dropped 0 bases and J dropped 6; count of bases not matched to a gene: 7. This CDR3 is CSARDWTSGIWDTQYF. The CDR3, as DNA: TGCAGTGCTAGAGACTGGACTAGCGGGATATGGGATACGCAGTATTTT.

In this sample, this clonotype turned up many times. The rearrangement links TRBV7-2 to TRBJ2-7, with D perhaps TRBD2 (7 bases). The CDR3 has 15 amino acids. Germline lookup yields CDR1 SGHTA and CDR2 FQGNSA. The V end was cut by 5 bases, the J end by 2 bases, with 16 bases between. In DNA, the CDR3 is TGTGCCAGCAGCCCTAGGGGGGGCGGGACCTACGAGCAGTACTTC. Its translation is CASSPRGGGTYEQYF. Based on the CDR3 plus reference TRBV7-2 and TRBJ2-7, the full variable domain is GAGVSQSPSNKVTEKGKDVELRCDPISGHTALYWYRQSLGQGLEFLIYFQGNSAPDKSGLPSDRFSAERTGGSVSTLTIQRTQQEDSAVYLCASSPRGGGTYEQYFGPGTRLTVT.

Remarks on this clonotype: It may be a read error: a sequence one base away is much more abundant. V and J are TRBV2 and TRBJ2-2, with TRBD2 identical over 13 bases. Per germline, CDR1 SNHLY and CDR2 FYNNEI. This CDR3 has 15 residues. CDR3 sequence: CASRLAGGYTGELVF. As DNA, the CDR3 is TGTGCCAGCAGACTAGCGGGAGGGTACACCGGGGAGCTGGTTTTT.

The sample holds many counts of this clonotype. This chain connects TRBV29-1 to TRBJ2-1; 11 nucleotides line up with TRBD2. Germline lookup yields CDR1 SQVTM and CDR2 ANQGSEA. The CDR3 is 15 residues long. V lost 3 bases, J lost 9 bases, and 10 bases stayed unmatched. The CDR3 sequence is CSVEHGLAGGGEQFF. For the CDR3, the DNA is TGCAGCGTTGAGCACGGACTAGCGGGTGGCGGTGAGCAGTTCTTC.

The rearrangement uses TRBV19 and TRBJ1-4, with D unresolved. This CDR3 comprises 16 residues. Looked up from germline, CDR1 is LNHDA and CDR2 is SQIVND (reference sequence). V was clipped by 5 bases and J by 0 bases, with 13 bases between them. As DNA, the CDR3 is TGTGCCAGTAGTTCGAGGCAAGGAGCAACTAATGAAAAACTGTTTTTT. It is translated as CASSSRQGATNEKLFF.